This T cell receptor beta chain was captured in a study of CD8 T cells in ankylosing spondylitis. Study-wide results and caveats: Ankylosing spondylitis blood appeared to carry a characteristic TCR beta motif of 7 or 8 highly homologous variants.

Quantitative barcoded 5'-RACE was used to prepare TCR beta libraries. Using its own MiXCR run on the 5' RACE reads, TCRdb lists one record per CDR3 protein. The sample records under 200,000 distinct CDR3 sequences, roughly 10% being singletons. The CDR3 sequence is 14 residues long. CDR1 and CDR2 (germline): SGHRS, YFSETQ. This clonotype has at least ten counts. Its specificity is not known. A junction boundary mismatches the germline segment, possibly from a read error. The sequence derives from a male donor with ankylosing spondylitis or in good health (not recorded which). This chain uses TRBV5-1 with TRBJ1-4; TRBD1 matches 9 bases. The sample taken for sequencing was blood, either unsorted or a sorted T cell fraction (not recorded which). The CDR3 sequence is CASSLGQGNEKLFF. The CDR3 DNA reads TGTGCCAGCAGCTTGGGACAGGGTAATGAAAAACTGTTTTTT.